This T cell receptor (beta chain) is from a study of cytomegalovirus exposure and HLA in healthy donors. Use of 60 Vbeta and 13 Jbeta primers characterized the PCR. Sequenced by immunoSEQ multiplex PCR; TCRdb stores in-frame clones only, minus some. Of under 95,000 clones listed, 80% are singletons. Concerning this clone: Mismatch with germline at one junction end may stem from a read error.

CDR1 is MNHEY and CDR2 is SVGAGI in the germline V gene. The CDR3 runs to 15 residues. The receptor was derived from a male donor in good health and CMV-seronegative. The sample comprised PBMCs. The rearrangement uses TRBV6-5 and TRBJ1-1, with 8 bases fitting TRBD1. DNA of the CDR3: TGTGCCAGCAGTTACAACGGACAGGGCCACACTGAAGCTTCCTTT. This encodes CASSYNGQGHTEASF.